This T cell receptor beta chain was retrieved from a study of spatial heterogeneity in lung cancer. Study-level background: At a median of around two years after resection, follow-up PBMC samples were sequenced when available. Alpha-chain sequences were detected in numbers that were consistently lower than beta-chain sequences.

Indicated time point: blood at routine non-recurrence follow-up after resection. Unsorted whole RNA from tumor, nontumor lung or frozen PBMC underwent sequencing. Study-wide findings and caveats: Ubiquitous, expanded tumor-derived TCRs were more frequently observed in blood at resection than at follow-up.

V lost 2 bases to trimming and J lost 5 bases; unmatched junction nucleotides: 4. Germline V gene lookup returns CDR1 MNHEY and CDR2 SVGAGI. The CDR3 has 16 residues. Of note for this clonotype: The antigen remains undetermined.

TCRdb processed the 5' RACE reads anew with MiXCR; each CDR3 protein has one entry. The sample has under 150,000 distinct CDR3 sequences; roughly an eighth are singletons. The V call is TRBV6-5, the J call TRBJ2-3; 13 nucleotides match TRBD2. This specimen consisted of PBMCs, obtained at follow-up. The source of this sequence is a male donor with early-stage non-small cell lung cancer. CDR3 in amino acids: CASSYTRTSGGDTQYF. Here the CDR3 DNA reads TGTGCCAGCAGTTACACAAGGACTAGCGGGGGAGATACGCAGTATTTT.